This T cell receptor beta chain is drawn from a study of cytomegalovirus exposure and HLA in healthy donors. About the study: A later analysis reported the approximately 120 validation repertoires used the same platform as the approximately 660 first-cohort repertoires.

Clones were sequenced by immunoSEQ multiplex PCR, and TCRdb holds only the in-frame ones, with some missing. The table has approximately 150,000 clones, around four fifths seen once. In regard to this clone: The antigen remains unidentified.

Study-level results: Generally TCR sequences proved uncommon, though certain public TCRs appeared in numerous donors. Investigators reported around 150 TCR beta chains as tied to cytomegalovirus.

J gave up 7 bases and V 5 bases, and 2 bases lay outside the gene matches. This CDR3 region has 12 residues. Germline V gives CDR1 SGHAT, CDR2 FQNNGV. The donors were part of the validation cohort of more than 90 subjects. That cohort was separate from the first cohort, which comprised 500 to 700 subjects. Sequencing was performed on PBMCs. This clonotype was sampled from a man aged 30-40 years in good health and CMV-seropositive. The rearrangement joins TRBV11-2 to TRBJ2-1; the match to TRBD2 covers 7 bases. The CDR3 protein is CASSRGGNEQFF. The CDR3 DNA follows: TGTGCCAGCAGCCGCGGGGGAAATGAGCAGTTCTTC.